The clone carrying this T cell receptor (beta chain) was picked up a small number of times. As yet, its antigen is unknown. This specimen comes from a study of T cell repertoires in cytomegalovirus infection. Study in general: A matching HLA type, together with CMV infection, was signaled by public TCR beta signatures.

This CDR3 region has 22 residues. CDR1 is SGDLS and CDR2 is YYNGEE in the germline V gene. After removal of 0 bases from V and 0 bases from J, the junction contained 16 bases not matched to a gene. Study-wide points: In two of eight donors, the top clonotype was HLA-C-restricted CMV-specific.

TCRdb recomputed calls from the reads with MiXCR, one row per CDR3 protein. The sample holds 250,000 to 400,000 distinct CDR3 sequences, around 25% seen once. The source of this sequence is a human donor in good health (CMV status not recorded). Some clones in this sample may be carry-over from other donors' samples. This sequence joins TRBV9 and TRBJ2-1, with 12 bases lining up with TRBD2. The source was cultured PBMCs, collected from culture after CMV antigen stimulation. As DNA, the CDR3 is TGTGCCAGCAGCGTAGCCCTCAGGGTCGGGACTAGCGGGTTGAGCTCCTACAATGAGCAGTTCTTC. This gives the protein CASSVALRVGTSGLSSYNEQFF.